The sequence of this TCR beta chain was determined in a study of blood T cell repertoires in COVID-19. CDR1 and CDR2 (germline): LNHDA, SQIVND (reference sequence). Trimming removed 7 bases from V and 7 bases from J; junction bases left unmatched: 10. CDR3 size: 15 residues. The assay was immunoSEQ multiplex PCR, and TCRdb's table has in-frame clones only and misses some. Here the sample spans about 430,000 clones, about 88% being singletons. The V call is TRBV19, the J call TRBJ1-5, with TRBD1 matching over 10 bases. The TCR comes from a woman under 30 who had been exposed to COVID-19. Sequencing was carried out using PBMCs or T cells enriched from blood (not recorded which). The DNA for the CDR3 is TGTGCCAGTACCCCCGACAGGGGGCTGGGGCAGCCCCAGCATTTT. It specifies CASTPDRGLGQPQHF.